Below, 2 T cell receptor beta chains from the same sample are listed, as sequenced in a study of blood T cell repertoires in COVID-19. Some clones are missing from TCRdb's copy, which holds only in-frame ones; the method was immunoSEQ multiplex PCR. The sample has roughly 140,000 clones; around 83% are singletons. Specimen: peripheral blood. The receptors come from an elderly woman with acute or convalescent COVID-19.

This clone showed up just a few times. This sequence joins TRBV5-6 and TRBJ2-5; 7 bases are a match to TRBD2. In germline, CDR1 is SGHDT, CDR2 YYEEEE. V was pared by 2 bases and J by 5 bases, with 3 bases of the junction left unmatched. The CDR3 is 13 amino acids. CDR3 protein: CASSLAGTETQYF. In DNA, the CDR3 is TGTGCCAGCAGCTTAGCGGGGACGGAGACCCAGTACTTC. The full variable domain, its missing parts supplied by reference TRBV5-6 and TRBJ2-5, is DAGVTQSPTHLIKTRGQQVTLRCSPKSGHDTVSWYQQALGQGPQFIFQYYEEEERQRGNFPDRFSGHQFPNYSSELNVNALLLGDSALYLCASSLAGTETQYFGPGTRLLVL.

The chain couples TRBV20-1 to TRBJ2-7, with a weak D call TRBD1 (6 bases). V was trimmed by 7 bases and J by 6 bases, leaving 13 bases between them. CDR1 and CDR2 from the germline V gene are DFQATT and SNEGSKA (reference sequence). The CDR3 runs to 11 residues. CDR3 sequence reads: CSVRWTVEQYF. In DNA form, the CDR3 reads TGCAGTGTTCGTTGGACAGTCGAGCAGTACTTC.